This TCR beta chain was obtained from a study of OX40 agonist ivuxolimab in advanced cancers. Study-wide context: Ivuxolimab, which is an agonistic anti-OX40 (CD134) antibody, was administered to the patients.

Only in-frame clones appear in the TCRdb table, and some are missing; sequencing was by immunoSEQ multiplex PCR. This sample has about 64,000 clones; about four fifths occur once, and the top ten carry 1.2%. Study-wide points: Relatively little clonal expansion, among the lowest observed, appeared in partial responders at 0.1-3.0 mg/kg.

V shed 1 base and J shed 0 bases, with 11 bases lying between them. The CDR3 is 16 residues long. CDR1 SGHKS and CDR2 YYEKEE come from the germline V gene (reference sequence). This clone has only a few counts. Antigen specificity is unknown. This specimen consisted of CD4+ or CD8+ T cells sorted from blood, obtained in a trial of the OX40 agonist ivuxolimab. This clonotype was obtained from an adult with an advanced solid tumor such as melanoma, head and neck, liver or kidney cancer. The V call is TRBV5-5, the J call TRBJ1-5; the D is unclear. CDR3 DNA sequence: TGTGCCAGCAGCTTGTTTGGTTTTGATAGCAATCAGCCCCAGCATTTT. It specifies CASSLFGFDSNQPQHF.